Sequencing of this T cell receptor (beta chain) was carried out in a study of T cell responses to AZD1222 COVID-19 vaccine. About this clone itself: The antigen is unknown.

Generated by immunoSEQ multiplex PCR, the TCRdb table keeps only in-frame clones and is missing some. The sample lists 250,000 to 300,000 clones, around 93% occurring once. Overall study findings and caveats: Nearly half of spike-specific TCRs reportedly target unmutated variant regions. There were vaccine-associated CD4 TCRs across spike, dominant at 160-218 and 743-854. Possibly, clonal diversity was underestimated; donors were largely white British and included more females.

V was cut by 4 bases and J by 2 bases, with 17 bases left in between. The CDR3 length is 16 residues. Germline CDR1 reads MDHEN; CDR2 reads SYDVKM. Sequencing used peripheral blood, obtained 28 days after the second AZD1222 dose. The origin of this receptor is an adult who received the AZD1222 COVID-19 vaccine. The V call is TRBV28, the J call TRBJ1-2; perhaps TRBD1 as D (6 bases). CDR3 sequence reads: CASSSLASQGNYGYTF. The DNA of the CDR3 is TGTGCCAGCAGTTCCCTAGCGTCGCAGGGGAACTATGGCTACACCTTC.